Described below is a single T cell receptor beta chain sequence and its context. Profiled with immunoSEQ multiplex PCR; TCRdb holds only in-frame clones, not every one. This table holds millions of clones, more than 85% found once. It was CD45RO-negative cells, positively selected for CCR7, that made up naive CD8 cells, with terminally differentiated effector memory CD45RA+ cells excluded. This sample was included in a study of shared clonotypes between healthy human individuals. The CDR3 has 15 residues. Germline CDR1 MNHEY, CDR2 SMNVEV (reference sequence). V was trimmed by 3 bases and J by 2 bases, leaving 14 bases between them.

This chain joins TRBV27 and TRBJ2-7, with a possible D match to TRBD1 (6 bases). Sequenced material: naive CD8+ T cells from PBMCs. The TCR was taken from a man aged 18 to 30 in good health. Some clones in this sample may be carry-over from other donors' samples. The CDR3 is CASSFLGTNTYEQYF. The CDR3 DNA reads TGTGCCAGCAGTTTTCTAGGGACAAATACCTACGAGCAGTACTTC.